A selection of T cell receptor beta chains follows, all from one sample in a study of cytomegalovirus exposure and HLA in healthy donors. Libraries were prepared by immunoSEQ multiplex PCR; TCRdb keeps only in-frame clonotypes and omits some of them. The sample yields about 160,000 clones, 60% to 80% seen once. Material: PBMCs. Receptors were obtained from a man aged 60 to 75 in good health and CMV-seronegative. CDR3s include the opening cysteine and the closing phenylalanine or tryptophan. Fields, in order: V gene, J gene, D gene, clone size, CDR3 protein, CDR3 DNA. A D gene is named only where the DNA matches it firmly. Size values are once, few and many counts, or a class for expanded clones, and some rows have none.

>TRBV30|TRBJ1-3|TRBD1|few
CAWSRFQGADGNTIYF
TGTGCCTGGAGCCGCTTCCAGGGGGCCGATGGAAACACCATATATTTT
>TRBV6-6|TRBJ1-1|NA|few
CASSYSRNTEAFF
TGTGCCAGCAGTTACTCGAGAAACACTGAAGCTTTCTTT
>TRBV15|TRBJ1-2|TRBD1|NA
CATSSGDSYYGYTF
TGTGCCACCAGCAGCGGGGACAGCTATTATGGCTACACCTTC
>TRBV7-9|TRBJ2-2|NA|NA
CASSKTVPGELFF
TGTGCCAGCAGCAAAACAGTCCCCGGGGAGCTGTTTTTT
>TRBV30|TRBJ2-7|TRBD1|NA
CAWSFDREYEQYF
TGCGCCTGGAGTTTTGACAGGGAGTACGAGCAGTACTTC
>TRBV7-8|TRBJ1-2|TRBD1|NA
CASSTTGDFRDGYTF
TGTGCCAGCAGCACGACAGGGGATTTTAGGGATGGCTACACCTTC
>TRBV19|TRBJ2-7|TRBD2|NA
CASRLAGGYEQYF
TGTGCCAGTAGACTAGCGGGAGGTTACGAGCAGTACTTC
>TRBV28|TRBJ2-3|NA|NA
CASSPQGTDTQYF
TGTGCCAGCAGTCCACAAGGCACAGATACGCAGTATTTT
>TRBV2|TRBJ2-7|NA|NA
CASSEAGTFYEQYF
TGTGCCAGCAGTGAAGCGGGGACATTTTACGAGCAGTACTTC
>TRBV6-1|TRBJ2-7|NA|NA
CASRMGLHTYEQYF
TGTGCCAGCAGAATGGGGCTCCACACCTACGAGCAGTACTTC
>TRBV7-2|TRBJ1-2|TRBD1|NA
CASSPGQNYGYTF
TGTGCCAGCAGCCCGGGACAGAACTATGGCTACACCTTC
>TRBV4-3|TRBJ2-1|NA|few
CASSQDQAGRDEQFF
TGCGCCAGCAGCCAAGATCAGGCCGGGAGAGACGAGCAGTTCTTC
>TRBV28|TRBJ1-2|NA|NA
CASRPQGSDGYTF
TGTGCCAGCAGACCACAGGGTAGCGATGGCTACACCTTC
>TRBV5-4|TRBJ1-4|NA|NA
CASSPKQGGNEKLFF
TGTGCCAGCAGTCCAAAACAGGGCGGAAATGAAAAACTGTTTTTT
>TRBV5-1|TRBJ2-5|NA|NA
CASSLEGSETQYF
TGCGCCAGCAGCCTTGAGGGTTCCGAGACCCAGTACTTC
>TRBV4-1|TRBJ2-7|TRBD1|NA
CASRVMDRSPYEQYF
TGCGCCAGCAGGGTGATGGACAGGTCACCCTACGAGCAGTACTTC
>TRBV27|TRBJ2-5|TRBD1|NA
CASSWTGRDETQYF
TGTGCCAGCAGTTGGACAGGGAGAGATGAGACCCAGTACTTC
>TRBV5-1|TRBJ1-1|NA|NA
CASSFTGRTEAFF
TGCGCCAGCAGCTTCACAGGTCGCACTGAAGCTTTCTTT
>TRBV28|TRBJ1-4|TRBD1|NA
CASNQPGTGYEKLFF
TGTGCCAGCAATCAGCCCGGGACAGGGTATGAAAAACTGTTTTTT
>TRBV2|TRBJ1-4|NA|NA
CASRDYLRGTNEKLFF
TGTGCCAGCAGAGACTACCTTCGTGGGACTAATGAAAAACTGTTTTTT
>TRBV5-1|TRBJ2-7|TRBD2|NA
CASSPLAGGLRYEQYF
TGCGCCAGCAGTCCCCTAGCGGGAGGGCTACGGTACGAGCAGTACTTC
>TRBV7-2|TRBJ2-1|NA|NA
CASTLFTGTLYNEQFF
TGTGCCAGCACCCTTTTCACCGGGACTCTTTACAATGAGCAGTTCTTC
>TRBV19|TRBJ1-5|TRBD1|NA
CASGQGRYGNQPQHF
TGTGCCAGTGGACAGGGACGTTATGGCAATCAGCCCCAGCATTTT
>TRBV5-1|TRBJ2-1|TRBD2|few
CASRTSGGDYNEQFF
TGCGCCAGCAGAACTAGCGGGGGAGACTACAATGAGCAGTTCTTC
>TRBV11-2|TRBJ2-1|TRBD1|once
CASRQGQGAYNEQFF
TGTGCCAGCAGGCAAGGACAGGGGGCCTACAATGAGCAGTTCTTC
>TRBV4-3|TRBJ1-2|TRBD1|NA
CASSQDVLGGDYGYTF
TGCGCCAGCAGCCAAGATGTTCTAGGGGGCGACTATGGCTACACCTTC
>TRBV19|TRBJ1-3|TRBD1|NA
CATATGEGNTIYF
TGTGCCACCGCGACAGGGGAAGGAAACACCATATATTTT
>TRBV30|TRBJ2-1|NA|NA
CAWSVLGGTAVEQFF
TGTGCCTGGAGTGTACTGGGCGGGACGGCGGTTGAGCAGTTCTTC
>TRBV19|TRBJ2-7|TRBD1|few
CASSIFRDSEQYF
TGTGCCAGTAGTATTTTTAGGGACAGCGAGCAGTACTTC
>TRBV7-2|TRBJ2-2|TRBD1|few
CASSGQGAGELFF
TGTGCCAGCTCGGGACAGGGGGCCGGGGAGCTGTTTTTT
>TRBV5-1|TRBJ2-7|TRBD2|few
CASSLDLAGDYEQYF
TGCGCCAGCAGCTTGGATCTAGCGGGGGACTACGAGCAGTACTTC
>TRBV7-2|TRBJ1-1|NA|NA
CASSLEVQATEAFF
TGTGCCAGCAGCTTAGAAGTACAGGCCACTGAAGCTTTCTTT
>TRBV27|TRBJ2-7|TRBD2|NA
CASSPTLAGSYEQYF
TGTGCCAGCAGTCCAACTTTAGCGGGGTCCTACGAGCAGTACTTC
>TRBV7-6|TRBJ2-5|TRBD2|few
CASSLGLAGRETQYF
TGTGCCAGCAGCTTAGGGCTAGCGGGAAGGGAGACCCAGTACTTC
>TRBV6-6|TRBJ2-1|NA|NA
CASSTQEGSYNEQFF
TGTGCCAGCAGTACCCAAGAGGGCTCCTACAATGAGCAGTTCTTC
>TRBV18|TRBJ1-1|NA|NA
CASSPRREAGEAFF
TGTGCCAGCTCACCACGCAGGGAGGCCGGTGAAGCTTTCTTT
>TRBV7-9|TRBJ2-1|TRBD2|NA
CSSSSPGQKLAGGFF
TGTTCCAGCAGCTCACCGGGACAGAAGCTAGCGGGAGGGTTCTTC
>TRBV25-1|TRBJ2-1|NA|NA
CASSDARAGYNEQFF
TGTGCCAGCAGTGACGCCAGGGCTGGTTACAATGAGCAGTTCTTC
>TRBV13|TRBJ2-7|TRBD2|NA
CASSLVASGGSYEQYF
TGTGCCAGCAGCTTAGTGGCTAGCGGGGGCTCCTACGAGCAGTACTTC
>TRBV9|TRBJ2-1|TRBD2|few
CASSVAVAGYNEQFF
TGTGCCAGCAGCGTAGCGGTAGCGGGGTACAATGAGCAGTTCTTC
>TRBV7-7|TRBJ2-3|NA|NA
CASSLTINTDTQYF
TGTGCCAGCAGCTTAACTATAAACACAGATACGCAGTATTTT
>TRBV6-1|TRBJ1-2|NA|NA
CASSGDTYGYTF
TGTGCCAGCAGTGGGGACACCTATGGCTACACCTTC
>TRBV29-1|TRBJ2-3|TRBD2|NA
CSDLAGGADTQYF
TGCAGCGATCTAGCGGGGGGCGCAGATACGCAGTATTTT
>TRBV27|TRBJ2-4|NA|once
CASRSGRPIAKNIQYF
TGTGCCAGCAGATCGGGGAGACCTATAGCCAAAAACATTCAGTACTTC
>TRBV7-2|TRBJ2-1|TRBD2|NA
CASSLASGRIGYNEQFF
TGTGCCAGCAGCTTAGCGAGCGGGAGAATAGGGTACAATGAGCAGTTCTTC
>TRBV7-8|TRBJ2-7|TRBD2|NA
CASSFVVGAGGVEQYF
TGTGCCAGCAGCTTCGTCGTTGGAGCGGGAGGGGTTGAGCAGTACTTC
>TRBV2|TRBJ2-3|NA|NA
CASAYRLGTDTQYF
TGTGCCAGCGCGTATAGACTGGGCACAGATACGCAGTATTTT
>TRBV5-1|TRBJ1-1|TRBD1|NA
CASSLVSSTGAKNTEAFF
TGCGCCAGCAGCTTGGTTAGCTCTACAGGGGCGAAAAACACTGAAGCTTTCTTT
>TRBV7-6|TRBJ1-5|TRBD1|NA
CASSPGGTGRQPQHF
TGTGCCAGCAGCCCAGGGGGGACAGGGCGGCAGCCCCAGCATTTT
>TRBV4-2|TRBJ1-4|NA|NA
CASSQFNQGIGEKLFF
TGTGCCAGCAGCCAGTTCAACCAGGGGATTGGTGAAAAACTGTTTTTT
>TRBV5-1|TRBJ2-7|NA|NA
CASSSPGRSEQYF
TGCGCCAGCAGCTCCCCCGGGAGATCCGAGCAGTACTTC